The 26 T cell receptor beta chains below come from one sample, sequenced in a study of blood T cell repertoires in COVID-19. Generated by immunoSEQ multiplex PCR, the TCRdb table keeps only in-frame clones and is missing some. Of 150,000 or so clones listed, about 80% are singletons. The sequenced sample was peripheral blood. These receptors all come from an older woman with COVID-19, enrolled during active disease.

In regard to this clone: This CDR3 is also generated by other DNA sequences in the sample. V and J are TRBV11-3 and TRBJ2-3, with 9 positions matching TRBD2. CDR3 length: 16 residues. V lost 5 bases and J lost 2; bases outside the gene matches: 8. CDR1 and CDR2 (germline): SGHNT, YENEEA. The CDR3 bases are TGTGCCAGCAGCCAGAGGGCGGGGGGGTACACAGATACGCAGTATTTT. It is translated as CASSQRAGGYTDTQYF.

The chain employs TRBV6-5 and TRBJ1-2; tentative D call: TRBD1 (6 bases). Trimming removed 6 bases at V and 1 base at J, with 6 bases between. Germline values: CDR1 MNHEY, CDR2 SVGAGI. CDR3 length: 12 amino acids. The DNA for the CDR3 is TGTGCCAGCAGGGACAGTAACTATGGCTACACCTTC. Encoded protein: CASRDSNYGYTF.

This clone was detected a few times. The chain couples TRBV6-5 to TRBJ2-5, with 8 bases matching TRBD1. J was trimmed by 4 bases and V by 6 bases; bases with no gene match: 4. The CDR3 spans 13 residues. Germline CDR1 and CDR2: MNHEY and SVGAGI. CDR3 amino acids: CASRIQGGETQYF. The CDR3 coding sequence is TGTGCCAGCAGGATACAGGGGGGAGAGACCCAGTACTTC.

The genes are TRBV7-9 and TRBJ2-1, with D perhaps TRBD1 (5 bases). With 4 bases removed from V and 4 bases from J, the gap between germline ends came to 11 bases. Germline lookup yields CDR1 SEHNR and CDR2 FQNEAQ (reference sequence). The CDR3 is 14 residues long. The CDR3 protein is CASSSLRQYNEQFF. DNA of the CDR3: TGTGCCAGCAGCTCCCTTCGACAGTACAATGAGCAGTTCTTC. Based on the CDR3 plus reference TRBV7-9 and TRBJ2-1, the full variable domain is DTGVSQNPRHKITKRGQNVTFRCDPISEHNRLYWYRQTLGQGPEFLTYFQNEAQLEKSRLLSDRFSAERPKGSFSTLEIQRTEQGDSAMYLCASSSLRQYNEQFFGPGTRLTVL.

V gene TRBV6-1 combines with J gene TRBJ1-2; D gene uncertain. Germline CDR1 reads MNHNS; CDR2 reads SASEGT. There are 12 residues in the CDR3. The germline V and J ends were trimmed by 3 bases and 3 bases, with 5 bases remaining between them. As DNA, the CDR3 is TGTGCCAGCAGTGAGATAGACTATGGCTACACCTTC. Translation gives CASSEIDYGYTF.

The chain couples TRBV7-3 to TRBJ1-4, with D possibly being TRBD1 (5 bases). V was shortened by 2 bases and J by 5 bases, with 12 bases between the two germline ends. Germline V CDR1 and CDR2: SGHTA, FQGTGA. The CDR3 loop spans 15 amino acids. The CDR3 loop is CASSLGGGPNEKLFF. DNA of the CDR3: TGTGCCAGCAGCTTAGGCGGGGGACCCAATGAAAAACTGTTTTTT.

CDR3 nucleotides: TGTGCCAGCAGTGATTACTATCAGGCTTTCTTT. Protein: CASSDYYQAFF. J is TRBJ1-1 and V is TRBV6-1; D gene unclear. Trimming cost V 3 bases and J 11 bases, with 10 bases left between them. The CDR3 is 11 amino acids. Germline V lookup: CDR1 MNHNS, CDR2 SASEGT.

J is TRBJ2-7 and V is TRBV5-1; 11 bases line up with TRBD1. This CDR3 region has 16 residues. V was clipped by 0 bases and J by 7 bases; unmatched bases: 9. Germline V gene lookup returns CDR1 SGHRS and CDR2 YFSETQ. The CDR3 bases are TGCGCCAGCAGCTTGGAAGGACAGGGGGCAGTAGTTGAGCAGTACGTC. The encoded protein is CASSLEGQGAVVEQYV.

The chain uses TRBV23-1 and TRBJ2-3, with D maybe TRBD1 (5 bases). TRBV23-1 qualifies as an ORF whose function is uncertain. The germline V and J ends were trimmed by 5 bases and 6 bases, with 18 bases remaining between them. The CDR3 has 15 amino acids. The chain's CDR3 is CASSTPFVGRDTQYF. DNA of the CDR3: TGCGCCAGCAGTACCCCCTTTGTGGGGCGGGATACGCAGTATTTT.

Notes on this clone: The same CDR3 is also encoded by other DNA sequences in this sample. J is TRBJ1-1 and V is TRBV7-3, with 7 nucleotides matching TRBD1. Germline lookup yields CDR1 SGHTA and CDR2 FQGTGA. The CDR3 covers 12 residues. With V trimmed by 5 bases and J by 8 bases, 5 bases remained unmatched. The CDR3 DNA is TGTGCCAGCAGCCTCGGGACAGCAGAAGCTTTCTTT. Its translation: CASSLGTAEAFF.

In its sample, this clone was seen a few times. This chain connects TRBV6-5 to TRBJ2-7; the match to TRBD1 covers 8 bases. The ends lost 6 bases at V and 2 bases at J; junction bases unmatched: 3. The CDR3 runs 13 residues. CDR1 and CDR2 (germline): MNHEY, SVGAGI. The CDR3: CASRQTGAYEQYV. CDR3 bases: TGTGCCAGCAGGCAGACAGGGGCCTACGAGCAGTACGTC.

This chain links TRBV5-1 with TRBJ2-3, with D possibly matching TRBD2 (5 bases). V was clipped by 1 base and J by 6 bases, with 15 bases between them. The CDR3 has 15 amino acids. The germline gives CDR1 SGHRS, CDR2 YFSETQ. CDR3 sequence: CASSLKGDELDTQYF. The DNA for the CDR3 is TGCGCCAGCAGCTTGAAGGGAGATGAACTTGATACGCAGTATTTT.

The J gene is TRBJ1-1, the V gene TRBV5-1; 8 bases are a match to TRBD1. CDR1 and CDR2 (germline): SGHRS, YFSETQ. V lost 0 bases to trimming and J lost 11 bases; unmatched junction nucleotides: 9. The CDR3 has 14 amino acids. CDR3 sequence: CASSLGGQGGAAFF. As DNA, the CDR3 is TGCGCCAGCAGCTTGGGTGGACAGGGAGGTGCGGCTTTCTTT.

The V gene is TRBV29-1, the J gene TRBJ1-1, with D possibly being TRBD1 (6 bases). Germline V CDR1 and CDR2: SQVTM, ANQGSEA. Trimming took off 7 bases at V and 1 base at J, with 13 bases between the two ends. The CDR3 extends over 13 amino acids. For the CDR3, the DNA is TGCAGCGCTCAAGGACAGCCGAACACTGAAGCTTTCTTT. Translation gives CSAQGQPNTEAFF.

The V gene is TRBV30, the J gene TRBJ1-6; D uncertain. CDR3 length: 12 amino acids. CDR1 GTSNPN and CDR2 SVGIG come from the germline V gene (reference sequence). V shed 3 bases and J shed 8 bases, with 8 bases lying between them. For the CDR3, the DNA is TGTGCCTGGAGGGCCGGGGATTCACCCCTCCACTTT. It is translated as CAWRAGDSPLHF.

The sample holds one count of this clone. The V call is TRBV7-9, the J call TRBJ1-1; 10 bases line up with TRBD1. The CDR3 length is 16 residues. The trim removed 3 bases at V and 2 bases at J, leaving 6 bases unmatched. Germline V CDR1 and CDR2: SEHNR, FQNEAQ (reference sequence). The CDR3 sequence is CASSFHRDRGNTEAFF. As DNA, the CDR3 is TGTGCCAGCAGCTTCCACCGGGACAGGGGTAACACTGAAGCTTTCTTT.

The chain carries TRBV14 and TRBJ2-7; D call uncertain. CDR1 SGHDN and CDR2 FVKESK come from the germline V gene. Deletions cut 3 bases from V and 6 bases from J, with 12 bases between. CDR3 size: 13 residues. The CDR3 is CASSHIRSGEQYF. The CDR3, as DNA: TGTGCCAGCAGCCATATAAGGAGTGGCGAGCAGTACTTC. Together with reference TRBV14 and TRBJ2-7, the CDR3 gives the full variable domain: EAGVTQFPSHSVIEKGQTVTLRCDPISGHDNLYWYRRVMGKEIKFLLHFVKESKQDESGMPNNRFLAERTGGTYSTLKVQPAELEDSGVYFCASSHIRSGEQYFGPGTRLTVT.

The V and J genes are TRBV10-2 and TRBJ2-5; 14 positions match TRBD2. Germline-derived CDR1 and CDR2 are WSHSY and SAAADI. The CDR3 contains 16 residues. J was trimmed by 4 bases and V by 7 bases; bases with no gene match: 8. The DNA for the CDR3 is TGCGCCAGCACGGGACTAGCGGGAGCGGTTGGAGAGACCCAGTACTTC. Translation gives CASTGLAGAVGETQYF.

This chain's CDR3 is CASRADSSYNEQFF. CDR3 bases: TGTGCCAGCCGGGCAGACAGCTCCTACAATGAGCAGTTCTTC. The chain employs TRBV6-4 and TRBJ2-1; weak D call: TRBD1 (5 bases). The V gene lost 8 bases and the J gene lost 0 bases, with 11 bases spanning the gap. The CDR3 contains 14 residues. Germline CDR1 reads MRHNA; CDR2 reads SNTAGT.

The genes are TRBV6-5 and TRBJ1-5, with D perhaps TRBD1 (5 bases). This CDR3 comprises 14 residues. V lost 2 bases and J lost 7, with 12 bases in between. In germline, CDR1 is MNHEY, CDR2 SVGAGI. For the CDR3, the DNA is TGTGCCAGCAGTTACGGTGGGGGAGGGCAGCCCCAGCATTTT. As protein: CASSYGGGGQPQHF.

This clone was counted between two and nine times. The genes are TRBV19 and TRBJ2-1; 9 nucleotides line up with TRBD2. CDR1 and CDR2 from the germline V gene are LNHDA and SQIVND (reference sequence). V lost 4 bases to trimming and J lost 5 bases; unmatched junction nucleotides: 9. This CDR3 has 16 amino acids. CDR3: CASSTSSGAINNEQFF. The CDR3 nucleotides read TGTGCCAGTAGTACATCTAGCGGGGCCATTAACAATGAGCAGTTCTTC.

This clone was seen a few times. The chain couples TRBV6-2 or TRBV6-3 to TRBJ1-4; TRBD1 matches at 8 bases. In germline, CDR1 is MNHEY, CDR2 SVGEGT. The CDR3 consists of 15 residues. Unmatched junction bases numbered 9, after V lost 4 bases and J lost 8 bases. The DNA of the CDR3 is TGTGCCAGCAGTTCCGCACAGGGGGGTACAGAAAAACTGTTTTTT. As protein: CASSSAQGGTEKLFF.

The chain has TRBV11-2 and TRBJ2-2; the D gene is possibly TRBD2 (7 bases). The CDR3 length is 12 residues. V was clipped by 7 bases and J by 5 bases, with 8 bases between them. CDR1 SGHAT and CDR2 FQNNGV come from the germline V gene. For the CDR3, the DNA is TGTGCCAGCAAGGGGGGGACCGGGGAGCTGTTTTTT. Translated: CASKGGTGELFF.

The genes are TRBV2 and TRBJ2-1, with D tentatively TRBD2 (5 bases). Germline V lookup: CDR1 SNHLY, CDR2 FYNNEI. This CDR3 comprises 14 residues. Trimming stripped 3 bases from V and 7 bases from J, with 13 bases between. Written as DNA, the CDR3 is TGTGCCAGCAGTGACCAGCGGAGGATGAATGAGCAGTTCTTC. It is translated as CASSDQRRMNEQFF. Filled out from reference TRBV2 and TRBJ2-1, the complete variable domain reads EPEVTQTPSHQVTQMGQEVILRCVPISNHLYFYWYRQILGQKVEFLVSFYNNEISEKSEIFDDQFSVERPDGSNFTLKIRSTKLEDSAMYFCASSDQRRMNEQFFGPGTRLTVL.

The gene calls are TRBV7-2 and TRBJ1-2; a possible D gene is TRBD1 (5 bases). Germline V gene sequence: CDR1 SGHTA, CDR2 FQGNSA. The CDR3 covers 14 residues. V lost 1 base to trimming and J lost 9 bases, with 15 bases between them. CDR3 loop: CASSLDGRAERYTF. CDR3 in DNA: TGTGCCAGCAGCTTAGACGGCAGGGCCGAACGCTACACCTTC.

The CDR3 is CASSLGAGFSVVNTEAFF. The DNA of the CDR3 is TGTGCCAGCAGCTTAGGGGCAGGGTTTTCCGTCGTGAACACTGAAGCTTTCTTT. This chain joins TRBV7-9 and TRBJ1-1, with D possibly TRBD1 on 5 matching bases. The CDR3 runs to 18 residues. V shed 1 base and J shed 0 bases, with 18 bases lying between them. CDR1 is SEHNR, CDR2 FQNEAQ, per germline (reference sequence).